What follows is one T cell receptor beta chain and its context. Its matching antigen is unknown. TCRdb independently ran MiXCR on the 5' RACE reads; one entry per CDR3 protein. There are around 150,000 distinct CDR3 sequences in the sample; around 17% occur only once, and approximately 7.8% lies in the top ten. The CDR3 runs 13 residues. The source of the sample is a study of CD8 T cells in ankylosing spondylitis. Study-wide results and caveats: Before this, some motif variants had been reported in reactive arthritis synovial fluid and blood.

The specimen was blood, either unsorted or a sorted T cell fraction (not recorded which). The receptor was isolated from a male donor with ankylosing spondylitis or in good health (not recorded which). The J gene is TRBJ2-2, the V gene TRBV12-1; no check of the table's D call, TRBD1, against the DNA was made. TRBV12-1 is noted as a pseudogene. The CDR3 protein is CCSADRGAGELFF. The CDR3 coding sequence is TGCTGCAGCGCCGACAGGGGAGCCGGGGAGCTGTTTTTT.